This TCR beta chain was found in a study of shared clonotypes between healthy human individuals. The overall study: Researchers drew samples from a couple of women and three men aged 18 to 49. Each donor contributed plates that comprised three CD4 naive, three CD4 memory, two CD8 naive and one CD8 memory.

Splitting of CD4+ cells produced CD45RA+ naive and CD45RA-negative memory subsets. Study-wide findings and caveats: It was only blood that was sampled, and tissue repertoires likely differ.

Some clones are missing from TCRdb's copy, which holds only in-frame ones; the method was immunoSEQ multiplex PCR. Seen here are 550,000 to 700,000 clones, less than 80% observed once, and the top ten hold around 2%. Of note for this clone: What it binds is not known.

Germline values: CDR1 MNHEY, CDR2 SVGAGI. J gave up 7 bases and V 4 bases, and 11 bases lay outside the gene matches. The CDR3 is 16 residues long. Source material: memory CD4+ T cells sorted from blood. Subset specified: CD45RA-negative fraction. This clonotype was sampled from a woman aged 25 to 39 in good health. The genes are TRBV6-5 and TRBJ1-3, with 9 bases that match TRBD1. The CDR3 is CASSLGGQGKLNTIYF. The CDR3 bases are TGTGCCAGCAGTTTAGGGGGACAGGGAAAACTTAACACCATATATTTT.